The present TCR beta chain was sequenced within a study of T cells in Graves' hyperthyroidism and ophthalmopathy. Findings and caveats of the study: Appearing also in blood were most of the thyroid clonotypes expanded above 0.001.

This clonotype showed up many times. Its specificity is unknown. Researchers amplified the TCR beta CDR3 regions from RNA transcripts. The HTBI set primed first-round TCR CDR3 RT-PCR. TCRdb recomputed calls from the multiplex PCR reads with MiXCR, one row per CDR3 protein. The sample yields 300,000 to 350,000 distinct CDR3 sequences, 15% to 20% seen once. CDR1 is KGHSH and CDR2 is LQKENI in the germline V gene. V dropped 6 bases and J dropped 4 bases, with 15 bases sitting between them. This CDR3 contains 15 residues. Graves' hyperthyroidism qualified as stable when ophthalmopathy did not progress within 18 months.

The chain employs TRBV18 and TRBJ1-4; no clear D. The clonotype was recovered from a woman in her forties or fifties with Graves' hyperthyroidism. Sequenced sample: blood. The CDR3 nucleotides are TGTGCCAGCTCCCCGATTGGGCCCAATAATGAAAAACTGTTTTTT. This translates into CASSPIGPNNEKLFF.